This T cell receptor (beta chain) was captured in a study of identifying expanded T cells in peripheral blood. The CDR3 has 14 residues. V was pared by 3 bases and J by 2 bases, with 12 bases between. CDR1 is SGDLS, CDR2 YYNGEE, per germline. Produced via immunoSEQ multiplex PCR; TCRdb's table is partial and in-frame only. There are 100,000 to 150,000 clones in the sample; over 65% occur only once, and approximately 3% lies in the top ten. What was sequenced was blood. This sequence originates from a person between 18 and 75 years old in good health. This chain connects TRBV9 to TRBJ2-7; TRBD1 might be the D (5 bases). The CDR3 DNA is TGTGCCAGCAGCGAAGGGGCAGACCCCTACGAGCAGTACTTC. Its protein is CASSEGADPYEQYF.